This TCR beta chain was captured by sequencing in a study of PD-1 blockade in classical Hodgkin lymphoma. On the study more broadly: The nivolumab dose that patients received was 3 mg/kg, given intravenously every 2 weeks. Study-level results: When set against healthy donors, newly diagnosed patients were reported to show lower baseline TCR diversity. By C4D1 there was a significant rise in CD4+ TCR diversity but not in CD8+ TCR diversity. Although disease activity or prior therapy may be involved, causes of the repertoire differences remain undefined.

Germline V CDR1 and CDR2: SGHNT, YENEEA. The CDR3 covers 14 residues. V shed 5 bases and J 5 bases; nucleotides not matched to a gene: 6. Only in-frame clones appear in the TCRdb table, and some are missing; sequencing was by immunoSEQ multiplex PCR. The table shows approximately 96,000 clones, with approximately 94% occurring only once. Concerning this clone: Its antigen remains unidentified.

The sample's time point: cycle 4 day 1 (C4D1), after less than 7 weeks of nivolumab. Each of the patients experienced relapse following autologous stem cell transplantation, and their brentuximab vedotin exposure differed. The material sequenced was peripheral blood mononuclear cells (PBMCs), taken before the fourth cycle of nivolumab. The gene calls are TRBV11-3 and TRBJ2-5; TRBD1 matches at 9 bases. This clonotype originated in a human donor with classical Hodgkin lymphoma. The CDR3 region is CASSTGTGKETQYF. The CDR3 region has the DNA TGTGCCAGCAGCACCGGGACAGGGAAGGAGACCCAGTACTTC. The complete variable domain, with remaining parts taken from reference TRBV11-3 and TRBJ2-5, reads EAGVVQSPRYKIIEKKQPVAFWCNPISGHNTLYWYLQNLGQGPELLIRYENEEAVDDSQLPKDRFSAERLKGVDSTLKIQPAELGDSAVYLCASSTGTGKETQYFGPGTRLLVL.